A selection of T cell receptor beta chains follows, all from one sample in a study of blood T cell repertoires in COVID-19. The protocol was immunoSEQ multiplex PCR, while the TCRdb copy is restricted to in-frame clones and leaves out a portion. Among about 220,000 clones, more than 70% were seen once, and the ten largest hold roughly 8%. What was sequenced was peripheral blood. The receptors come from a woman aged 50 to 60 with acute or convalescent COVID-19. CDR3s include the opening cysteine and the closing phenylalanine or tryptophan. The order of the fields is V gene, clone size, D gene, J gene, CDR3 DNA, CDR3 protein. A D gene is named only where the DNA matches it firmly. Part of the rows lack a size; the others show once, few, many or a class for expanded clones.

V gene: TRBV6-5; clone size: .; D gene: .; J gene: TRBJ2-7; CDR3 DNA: TGTGCCAGCAGTCCCCGACTTGGCGAGCAGTACTTC; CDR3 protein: CASSPRLGEQYF
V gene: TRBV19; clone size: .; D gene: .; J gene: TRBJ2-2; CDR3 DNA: TGTGCCAGTAGTATGTCCCAGCCGGGTGGCGGGGAGCTGTTTTTT; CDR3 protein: CASSMSQPGGGELFF
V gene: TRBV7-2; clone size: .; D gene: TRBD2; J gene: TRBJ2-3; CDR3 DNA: TGTGCCAGCAGCTTAGGTGGGAGGGACACAGATACGCAGTATTTT; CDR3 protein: CASSLGGRDTDTQYF
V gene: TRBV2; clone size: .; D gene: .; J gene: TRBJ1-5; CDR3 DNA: TGTGCCAGCAGTGTAACTGTCAATCAGCCCCAGCATTTT; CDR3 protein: CASSVTVNQPQHF
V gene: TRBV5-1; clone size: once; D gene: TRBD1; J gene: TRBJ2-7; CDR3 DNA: TGCGCCAGCAGCGGAGGGACAGGGAAGCACGAGCAGTACTTC; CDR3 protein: CASSGGTGKHEQYF
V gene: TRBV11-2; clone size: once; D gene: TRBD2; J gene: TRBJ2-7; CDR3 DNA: TGTGCCAGCAGCTTAATGGGCGTAGGCGGGGGAGGGGCCTACGAGCAGTACTTC; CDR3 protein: CASSLMGVGGGGAYEQYF
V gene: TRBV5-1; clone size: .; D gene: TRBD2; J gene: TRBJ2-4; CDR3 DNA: TGCGCCAGCAGCTCCAACCCGGGACTACAAGCCAAAAACATTCAGTACTTC; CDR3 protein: CASSSNPGLQAKNIQYF
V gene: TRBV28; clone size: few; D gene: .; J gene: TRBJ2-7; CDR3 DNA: TGTGCCAGCAGTTCCAGGGGAGCGAACGAATACGAGCAGTACTTC; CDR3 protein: CASSSRGANEYEQYF
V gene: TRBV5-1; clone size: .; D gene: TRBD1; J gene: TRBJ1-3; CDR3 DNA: TGCGCCAGCAGGCACGGGGACAGCGGAAACACCATATATTTT; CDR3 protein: CASRHGDSGNTIYF
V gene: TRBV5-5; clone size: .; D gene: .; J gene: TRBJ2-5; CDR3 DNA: TGTGCCAGCAGCTTGGTGGCTAGCTCAGAGACCCAGTACTTC; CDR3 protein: CASSLVASSETQYF
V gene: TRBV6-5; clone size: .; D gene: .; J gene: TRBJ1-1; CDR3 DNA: TGTGCCAGCAGTTATTCCGACGGGGCTGAAGCTTTCTTT; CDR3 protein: CASSYSDGAEAFF
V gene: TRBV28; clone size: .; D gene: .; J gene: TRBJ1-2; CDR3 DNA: TGTGCCAGCAGTTTAAAGGCGGGCGCGGGGTATGGCTACACCTTC; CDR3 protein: CASSLKAGAGYGYTF
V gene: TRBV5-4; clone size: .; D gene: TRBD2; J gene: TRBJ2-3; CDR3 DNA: TGTGCCAGCAGCCTCGAACCGGGACTAGTGTCCCCAGATACGCAGTATTTT; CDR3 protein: CASSLEPGLVSPDTQYF
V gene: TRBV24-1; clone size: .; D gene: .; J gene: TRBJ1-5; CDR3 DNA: TGTGCCACCAGTGGAGCAGGGTGGAATCAGCCCCAGCATTTT; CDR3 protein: CATSGAGWNQPQHF
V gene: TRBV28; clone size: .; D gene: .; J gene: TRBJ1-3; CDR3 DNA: TGTGCCAGCCGACAGGGAAACACCATATATTTT; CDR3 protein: CASRQGNTIYF
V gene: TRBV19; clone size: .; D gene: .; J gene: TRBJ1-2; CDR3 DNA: TGTGCCAGTAGTATGAGTGGGGGCGTCGGCTATGGCTACACCTTC; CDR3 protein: CASSMSGGVGYGYTF
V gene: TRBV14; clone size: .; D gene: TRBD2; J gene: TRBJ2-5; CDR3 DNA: TGTGCCAGCAGCCAAGGCGGGACTAGCCACTTC; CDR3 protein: CASSQGGTSHF
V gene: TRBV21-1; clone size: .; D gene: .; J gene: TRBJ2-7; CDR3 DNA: TGTGCCAGCAGCAAAATTGCTGGGCAGGGATATGGCGAGCAGTACTTC; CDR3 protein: CASSKIAGQGYGEQYF
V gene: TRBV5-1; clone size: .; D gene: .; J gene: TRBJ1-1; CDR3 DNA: TGCGCCAGCAGCGAACTAATGAACACTGAAGCTTTCTTT; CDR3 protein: CASSELMNTEAFF
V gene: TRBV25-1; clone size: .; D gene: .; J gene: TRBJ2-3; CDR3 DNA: TGTGCCAGCAGTGGGCGCGGGACGACAGATACGCAGTATTTT; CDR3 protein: CASSGRGTTDTQYF
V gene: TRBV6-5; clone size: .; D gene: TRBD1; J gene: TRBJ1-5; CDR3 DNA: TGTGCCAGCAGTTACGGGACAGGGGCAAATCAGCCCCAGCATTTT; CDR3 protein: CASSYGTGANQPQHF
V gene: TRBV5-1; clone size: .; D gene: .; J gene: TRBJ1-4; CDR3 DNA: TGCGCCAGCAGCTTGCGGTCAGAGGCCGAAAAACTGTTTTTT; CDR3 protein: CASSLRSEAEKLFF
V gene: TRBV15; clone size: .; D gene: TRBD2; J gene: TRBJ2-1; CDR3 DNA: TGTGCCACCAGCAGGACGTTGGCGGGAGCTGTCGATGAGCAGTTCTTC; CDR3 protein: CATSRTLAGAVDEQFF
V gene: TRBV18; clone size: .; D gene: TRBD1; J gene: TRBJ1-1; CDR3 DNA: TGTGCCAGCTTCTCCAGGGGGTCCACTGAAGCTTTCTTT; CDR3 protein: CASFSRGSTEAFF
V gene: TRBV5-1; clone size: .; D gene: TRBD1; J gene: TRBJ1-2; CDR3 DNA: TGCGCCAGCAGCGAACAGGGGACGGACTATGGCTACACCTTC; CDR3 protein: CASSEQGTDYGYTF
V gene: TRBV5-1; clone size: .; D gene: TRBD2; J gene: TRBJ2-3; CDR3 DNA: TGCGCCAGCAGCCGAGGGACTAGCGGGAGGTACACAGATACGCAGTATTTT; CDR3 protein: CASSRGTSGRYTDTQYF
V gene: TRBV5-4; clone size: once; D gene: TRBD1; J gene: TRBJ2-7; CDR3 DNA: TGTGCCAGCAGCTCGGAAGAGGGGGCTCGTGCCGAGCAGTACTTC; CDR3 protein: CASSSEEGARAEQYF
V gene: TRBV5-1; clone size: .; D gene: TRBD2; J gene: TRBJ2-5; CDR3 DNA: TGCGCCAGCAGCTTGGGGGCTAGCGGGAGCGAGAAGCAGTACTTC; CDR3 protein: CASSLGASGSEKQYF
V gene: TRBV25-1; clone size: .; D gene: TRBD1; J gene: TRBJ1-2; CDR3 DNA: TGTGCCAGCAGTCCCCTAGGAGGGGGCCATGGCTACACCTTC; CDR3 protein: CASSPLGGGHGYTF
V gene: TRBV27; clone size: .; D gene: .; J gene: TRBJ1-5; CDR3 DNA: TGTGCCAGCAGTTCTTACCAGGGCGGCAATCAGCCCCAGCATTTT; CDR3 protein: CASSSYQGGNQPQHF
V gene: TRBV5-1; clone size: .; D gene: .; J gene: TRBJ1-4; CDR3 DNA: TGCGCCAGCAGCCTGGCGGCAACTAATGAAAAACTGTTTTTT; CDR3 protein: CASSLAATNEKLFF
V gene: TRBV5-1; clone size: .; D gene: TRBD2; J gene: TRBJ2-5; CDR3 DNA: TGCGCCAGCAGCCCTTCCCGGACTAGCGGAGCCCCCCGGGAGACCCAGTACTTC; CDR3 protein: CASSPSRTSGAPRETQYF
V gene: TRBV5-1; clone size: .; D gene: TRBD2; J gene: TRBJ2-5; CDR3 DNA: TGCGCCAGCAGCTTACTAGCGGCCCAAGAGACCCAGTACTTC; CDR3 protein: CASSLLAAQETQYF
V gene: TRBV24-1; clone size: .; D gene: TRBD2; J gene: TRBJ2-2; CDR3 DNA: TGTGCCACCAGTGGGCTAGCGGGAGGTCCGTCCGGGGAGCTGTTTTTT; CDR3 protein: CATSGLAGGPSGELFF
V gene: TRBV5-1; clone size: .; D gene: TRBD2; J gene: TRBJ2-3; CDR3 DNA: TGCGCCAGCAGCTTGGCGCGGTGGGGTAGCGGGATTAGCACAGATACGCAGTATTTT; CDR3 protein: CASSLARWGSGISTDTQYF
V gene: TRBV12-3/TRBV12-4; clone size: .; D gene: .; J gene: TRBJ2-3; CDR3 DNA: TGTGCCAGCAGACTATCAGATACGCAGTATTTT; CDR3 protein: CASRLSDTQYF
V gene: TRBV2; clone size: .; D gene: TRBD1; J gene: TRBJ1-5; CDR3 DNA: TGTGCCAGCAGTGCCCTAACAGGGGAGCCCCAGCATTTT; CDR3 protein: CASSALTGEPQHF
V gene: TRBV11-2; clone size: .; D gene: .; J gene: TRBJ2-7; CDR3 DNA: TGTGCCAGCAGCTTAGATCTCACAGGCCAGCGTTACGAGCAGTACTTC; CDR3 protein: CASSLDLTGQRYEQYF
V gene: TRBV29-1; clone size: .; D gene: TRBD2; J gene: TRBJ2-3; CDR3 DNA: TGCAGCGCAGGGACTAGCGGGGCAGATACGCAGTATTTT; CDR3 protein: CSAGTSGADTQYF
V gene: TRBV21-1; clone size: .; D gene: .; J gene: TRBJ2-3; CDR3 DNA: TGTGCCAGCAGCGCAACCAGGCGGGAGAGGCGTAATACGCAGTATTTT; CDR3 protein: CASSATRRERRNTQYF
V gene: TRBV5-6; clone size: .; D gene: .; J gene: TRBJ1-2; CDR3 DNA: TGTGCCAGCAGCTTACCGGTCCCGGGGGATGGCTACACCTTC; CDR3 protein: CASSLPVPGDGYTF
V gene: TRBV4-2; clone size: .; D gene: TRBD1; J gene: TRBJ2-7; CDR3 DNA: TGTGCCAGCAGCCAAGCTCTGGGACAGGTCGCATACGAGCAGTACTTC; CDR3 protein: CASSQALGQVAYEQYF
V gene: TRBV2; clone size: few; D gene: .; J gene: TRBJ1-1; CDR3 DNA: TGTGCCAGCAGTGAACTACAGGGAGCAGTGAACACTGAAGCTTTCTTT; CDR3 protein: CASSELQGAVNTEAFF
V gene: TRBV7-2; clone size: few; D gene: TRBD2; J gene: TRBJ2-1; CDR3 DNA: TGTGCCAGCAGCTTAGTTTCGACTAGCGGCCAAAATGAGCAGTTCTTC; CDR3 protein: CASSLVSTSGQNEQFF
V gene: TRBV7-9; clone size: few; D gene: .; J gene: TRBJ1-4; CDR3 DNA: TGTGCCAGCAGAGAAAACAGGGTTGATAATGAAAAACTGTTTTTT; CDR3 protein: CASRENRVDNEKLFF
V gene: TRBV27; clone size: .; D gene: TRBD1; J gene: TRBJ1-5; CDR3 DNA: TGTGCCAGCAGTTCACGGGACAGCGTCTTCAATCAGCCCCAGCATTTT; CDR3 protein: CASSSRDSVFNQPQHF
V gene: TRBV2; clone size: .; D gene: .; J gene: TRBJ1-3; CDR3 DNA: TGTGCCAGCAGAGGAGCGATGACAAACACCATATATTTT; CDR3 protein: CASRGAMTNTIYF
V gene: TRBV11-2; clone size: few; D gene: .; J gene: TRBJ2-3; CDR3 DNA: TGTGCCAGCAGCTTAGTCCTTGGCACAGATACGCAGTATTTT; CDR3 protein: CASSLVLGTDTQYF
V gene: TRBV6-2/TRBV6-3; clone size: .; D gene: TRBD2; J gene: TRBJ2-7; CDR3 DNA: TGTGCCAGCAGTCTCAATGGCCTAGCGGTATCCTACGAGCAGTACTTC; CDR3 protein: CASSLNGLAVSYEQYF
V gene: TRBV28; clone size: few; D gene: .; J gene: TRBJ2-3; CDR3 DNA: TGTGCCAGCAGCCCCCTCAGGGGCACAGATACGCAGTATTTT; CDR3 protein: CASSPLRGTDTQYF
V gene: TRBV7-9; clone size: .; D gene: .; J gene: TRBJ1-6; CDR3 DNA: TGTGCCAGCAGCACAACAGGGATGGAGTCACCCCTCCACTTT; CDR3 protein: CASSTTGMESPLHF
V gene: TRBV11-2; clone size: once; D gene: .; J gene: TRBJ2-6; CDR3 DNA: TGTGCCAGCAGTGGAGGGGCGTGGGGCAGTACTGGGGCCAACGTCCTGACTTTC; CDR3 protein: CASSGGAWGSTGANVLTF
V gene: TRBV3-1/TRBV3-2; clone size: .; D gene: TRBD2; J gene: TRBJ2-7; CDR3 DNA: TGTGCCAGCAGCCAAGCCGGGACTAGCGGCTACGAGCAGTACTTC; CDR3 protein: CASSQAGTSGYEQYF
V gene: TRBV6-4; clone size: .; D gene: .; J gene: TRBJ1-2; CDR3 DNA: TGTGCCAGCAGTGAAGTGGCAGGGCGCTATGGCTACACCTTC; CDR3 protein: CASSEVAGRYGYTF
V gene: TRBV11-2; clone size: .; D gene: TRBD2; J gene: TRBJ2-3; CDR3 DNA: TGTGCCAGCAGCTTAAAAGAACTAGCGGGAGGGGCAGATACGCAGTATTTT; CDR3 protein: CASSLKELAGGADTQYF
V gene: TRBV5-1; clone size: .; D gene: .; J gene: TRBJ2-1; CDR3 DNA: TGCGCCAGCAGGTCGGACGGGAGCTCCTACAATGAGCAGTTCTTC; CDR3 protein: CASRSDGSSYNEQFF
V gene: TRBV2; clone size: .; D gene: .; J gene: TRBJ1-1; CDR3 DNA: TGTGCCAGCAGTGAAGATAGACAGAACACTGAAGCTTTCTTT; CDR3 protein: CASSEDRQNTEAFF